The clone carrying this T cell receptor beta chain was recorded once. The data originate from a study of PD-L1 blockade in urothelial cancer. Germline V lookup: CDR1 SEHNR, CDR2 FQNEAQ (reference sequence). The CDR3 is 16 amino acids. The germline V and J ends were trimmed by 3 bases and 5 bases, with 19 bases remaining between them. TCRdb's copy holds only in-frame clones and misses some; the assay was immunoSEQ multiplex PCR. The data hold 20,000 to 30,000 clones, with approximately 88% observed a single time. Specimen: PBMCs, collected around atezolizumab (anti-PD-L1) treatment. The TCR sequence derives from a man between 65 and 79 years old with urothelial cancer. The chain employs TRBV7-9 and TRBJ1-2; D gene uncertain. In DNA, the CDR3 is TGTGCCAGCAGCTTGGGGTCGAGCGAGGGAAGGTATGGCTACACCTTC. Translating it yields CASSLGSSEGRYGYTF.